A selection of T cell receptor beta chains follows, all from one sample in a study of CD4 and CD8 cells across lung adenocarcinoma regions. TCRdb redid the calling of the PCR reads with MiXCR, one entry per CDR3 protein. The profile shows under 20,000 distinct CDR3 sequences, around 46% of them singletons. Sequencing was carried out using CD4+ T cells from the margin of a lung tumor. These receptors were obtained from a male donor with lung adenocarcinoma. The CD4 and CD8 labels of this study may be unreliable. CDR3s include the opening cysteine and the closing phenylalanine or tryptophan. The order of the fields is J gene, D gene, clone size, V gene, CDR3 DNA, CDR3 protein. The D gene is left open where the match is weak. Expanded clones get a size class; other rows say once, few or many, or leave the size out.

J gene: TRBJ2-1
D gene: -
clone size: -
V gene: TRBV6-1
CDR3 DNA: TGTGCCAGCGTGGGACCAGCCGGGGAGCAGTTTTTC
CDR3 protein: CASVGPAGEQFF

J gene: TRBJ1-2
D gene: TRBD1
clone size: many
V gene: TRBV10-3
CDR3 DNA: TGTGCCATCAGAGCCCGGACAGGCGGTTATGGCTACACCTTC
CDR3 protein: CAIRARTGGYGYTF

J gene: TRBJ2-1
D gene: -
clone size: many
V gene: TRBV15
CDR3 DNA: TGTGCCACCAGCAGAGATTTGGGGACATCCTACAATGAGCAGTTCTTC
CDR3 protein: CATSRDLGTSYNEQFF

J gene: TRBJ2-3
D gene: -
clone size: few
V gene: TRBV10-1
CDR3 DNA: TGCGCCAGCAGTGAGGGGGGGGCCACAGATACGCAGTATTTT
CDR3 protein: CASSEGGATDTQYF

J gene: TRBJ2-7
D gene: -
clone size: many
V gene: TRBV6-1
CDR3 DNA: TGTGCCACCCAGGACTGGAACTCCTACGAGCAGTACTTC
CDR3 protein: CATQDWNSYEQYF

J gene: TRBJ2-3
D gene: -
clone size: -
V gene: TRBV11-2
CDR3 DNA: TGTGCCAGCAGCTTAGAGTTCTCGAGCACAGATACGCAGTATTTT
CDR3 protein: CASSLEFSSTDTQYF

J gene: TRBJ2-5
D gene: -
clone size: -
V gene: TRBV27
CDR3 DNA: TGTGCCAGCAGTCCTGGCCGACGAGCCCGTGGCACAGAGACCCAGTACTTT
CDR3 protein: CASSPGRRARGTETQYF

J gene: TRBJ2-7
D gene: -
clone size: -
V gene: TRBV10-3
CDR3 DNA: TGTGCCACCCTTGGCGGGCAGGGCCTCCTCGAGCAGTACTTC
CDR3 protein: CATLGGQGLLEQYF

J gene: TRBJ2-2
D gene: -
clone size: large
V gene: TRBV6-1
CDR3 DNA: TGTGCCAGCAGTGAGGAGGAGGGCCAGGGTGCCGGGGAGCTGTTTTTT
CDR3 protein: CASSEEEGQGAGELFF

J gene: TRBJ2-5
D gene: TRBD1
clone size: -
V gene: TRBV27
CDR3 DNA: TGTGCCAGCAGTCCGGGGCGAGGGGGCTCTGGGACAGAGACCCAGTACTTC
CDR3 protein: CASSPGRGGSGTETQYF

J gene: TRBJ2-1
D gene: TRBD2
clone size: -
V gene: TRBV15
CDR3 DNA: TGTGCCACCAGCAAACTAGCGAATGAGCAGTTCTTC
CDR3 protein: CATSKLANEQFF

J gene: TRBJ2-3
D gene: -
clone size: -
V gene: TRBV5-4
CDR3 DNA: TGTGCCAGCAGCTTCGAGCGGAACACAGATACGCAGTATTTT
CDR3 protein: CASSFERNTDTQYF

J gene: TRBJ2-5
D gene: -
clone size: medium-sized
V gene: TRBV10-3
CDR3 DNA: TGTGCCGTCGCCGGGGGCCTCTTGGGAGAGACCCAGTACTTC
CDR3 protein: CAVAGGLLGETQYF

J gene: TRBJ2-3
D gene: -
clone size: few
V gene: TRBV11-1
CDR3 DNA: TGTGCCAGCAGCTTAGGAAGCGGCGGGGATACGCAGTATTTT
CDR3 protein: CASSLGSGGDTQYF

J gene: TRBJ1-4
D gene: TRBD1
clone size: many
V gene: TRBV4-2
CDR3 DNA: TGTGCCAGCAGCCAAGATCAGACAGGGAGGGAAAAACTGTTTTTT
CDR3 protein: CASSQDQTGREKLFF

J gene: TRBJ2-1
D gene: TRBD2
clone size: -
V gene: TRBV27
CDR3 DNA: TGTGCCAGCACCCGACTAGCGGGATACGACAATGAGCAGTTCTTC
CDR3 protein: CASTRLAGYDNEQFF

J gene: TRBJ1-1
D gene: TRBD1
clone size: many
V gene: TRBV6-5
CDR3 DNA: TGTGCCAGCAGTTACGGCCCGTTGACAGGGGCGGCTGAAGCTTTCTTT
CDR3 protein: CASSYGPLTGAAEAFF

J gene: TRBJ2-1
D gene: -
clone size: few
V gene: TRBV7-2
CDR3 DNA: TGTGCCAGCAGCTTTCGACCCCGGGAAAATGAGCAGTTCTTC
CDR3 protein: CASSFRPRENEQFF

J gene: TRBJ2-3
D gene: TRBD2
clone size: few
V gene: TRBV3-1
CDR3 DNA: TGTGCCAGCAGCCAAGCTAGCGGGAGTACAGATACGCAGTATTTT
CDR3 protein: CASSQASGSTDTQYF

J gene: TRBJ2-5
D gene: TRBD2
clone size: -
V gene: TRBV10-2
CDR3 DNA: TGTGCGGGCAGCGGGGGTGGCGGCCCAGAGACCCAGTACTTC
CDR3 protein: CAGSGGGGPETQYF

J gene: TRBJ1-2
D gene: -
clone size: medium-sized
V gene: TRBV6-5
CDR3 DNA: TGTGCCAGCAGTTACGAGGGTCGTAGGGACTATGGCTACACCTTC
CDR3 protein: CASSYEGRRDYGYTF

J gene: TRBJ2-7
D gene: -
clone size: -
V gene: TRBV9
CDR3 DNA: TGTGCCAGCAGCCAGGGACCATTATCCTACGAGCAGTACTTC
CDR3 protein: CASSQGPLSYEQYF

J gene: TRBJ1-1
D gene: -
clone size: many
V gene: TRBV4-1
CDR3 DNA: TGCGCCAGCAGCCAAGATCGGGCGGGTAGGAACACTGAAGCTTTCTTT
CDR3 protein: CASSQDRAGRNTEAFF

J gene: TRBJ2-4
D gene: -
clone size: -
V gene: TRBV10-3
CDR3 DNA: TGTGGCCGCGGTCCGCGGCCAGGGGCGAAAGATACGCAGTACTTT
CDR3 protein: CGRGPRPGAKDTQYF

J gene: TRBJ2-3
D gene: -
clone size: -
V gene: TRBV27
CDR3 DNA: TGTGCCAGGAGGACGGGGTGTCATTACACAGATACGCAGTATTTC
CDR3 protein: CARRTGCHYTDTQYF

J gene: TRBJ2-5
D gene: -
clone size: -
V gene: TRBV10-1
CDR3 DNA: TGCGCCAGCAGTGGGGGTGGCGGGGGCGGTGACCAAGAGACCCAGTACTTC
CDR3 protein: CASSGGGGGGDQETQYF

J gene: TRBJ2-2
D gene: -
clone size: -
V gene: TRBV11-3
CDR3 DNA: TGTGCCAGCAGTCCGACAGCGAACACCGGGGAGCTGTTTTTT
CDR3 protein: CASSPTANTGELFF

J gene: TRBJ2-1
D gene: -
clone size: -
V gene: TRBV4-1
CDR3 DNA: TGCGCCAGCAGCCAAGGAATGCTAAGGTACAATGAGCAGTTCTTC
CDR3 protein: CASSQGMLRYNEQFF

J gene: TRBJ1-2
D gene: -
clone size: many
V gene: TRBV6-1
CDR3 DNA: TGTGCCAGCAGTCCAGGGGACACTAACTATGGCTACACCTTC
CDR3 protein: CASSPGDTNYGYTF

J gene: TRBJ2-7
D gene: TRBD2
clone size: many
V gene: TRBV6-1
CDR3 DNA: TGTGCCAGCAGGCCGGTAGCGGGAGGGGAGAACGAGCAGTACTTC
CDR3 protein: CASRPVAGGENEQYF

J gene: TRBJ2-4
D gene: -
clone size: -
V gene: TRBV6-5
CDR3 DNA: TGTGCCAGCAGTTCGGGGCTGGGCGCCAAAAACACTCAGTATTTC
CDR3 protein: CASSSGLGAKNTQYF

J gene: TRBJ1-2
D gene: -
clone size: few
V gene: TRBV6-5
CDR3 DNA: TGTGCCAGCAGTTATGGGACACCCTATGGCTACACCTTC
CDR3 protein: CASSYGTPYGYTF

J gene: TRBJ2-2
D gene: -
clone size: -
V gene: TRBV7-9
CDR3 DNA: TGTGCCAGCAGCACTACCCGGGTCGCAGTCCACGGGGAGCTGTTTTTT
CDR3 protein: CASSTTRVAVHGELFF